Described below is a single T cell receptor (beta chain) sequence and its context. Its antigen is as yet unknown. The donors were members of the validation cohort comprising 100 to 150 subjects, separate from the roughly 640-subject first cohort. Trimming at V came to 5 bases and at J to 2 bases, leaving 10 bases not matched to a gene. The germline gives CDR1 SGHNT, CDR2 YYREEE (reference sequence). The CDR3 is 15 amino acids. This entry is derived from a study of cytomegalovirus exposure and HLA in healthy donors. Generated by immunoSEQ multiplex PCR, the TCRdb table keeps only in-frame clones and is missing some. Among some 90,000 clones listed, roughly nine tenths were seen once. Whole-study findings and limits: According to reports, the classifier identified cytomegalovirus status with high specificity and sensitivity. According to a subsequent analysis, TCR clusters identified in the first cohort showed a tendency to co-occur across the 120 or so validation repertoires. Most TCRs appeared rarely, but some public TCRs recurred in many donors.

The sample comprised PBMCs. V and J are TRBV5-4 and TRBJ2-7; TRBD1 matches at 7 bases. The sequence was obtained from a woman under 40 in good health and CMV-seronegative. CDR3 sequence reads: CASSGSYGTAYEQYF. CDR3 in DNA: TGTGCCAGCAGTGGCAGCTATGGGACAGCCTACGAGCAGTACTTC.